Given below is one T cell receptor (beta chain) in context. The record originates from a study of OX40 agonist ivuxolimab in advanced cancers. CDR1 and CDR2 from the germline V gene are KGHSH and LQKENI. V shed 6 bases and J shed 5 bases, with 13 bases lying between them. The CDR3 contains 14 residues. Here immunoSEQ multiplex PCR was the method, and the copy in TCRdb shows in-frame clones only, minus some. This table has around 64,000 clones, about four fifths appearing once. The sample consisted of CD4+ or CD8+ T cells sorted from blood, taken in a trial of the OX40 agonist ivuxolimab. The TCR was taken from an adult with an advanced solid tumor such as melanoma, head and neck, liver or kidney cancer. This sequence joins TRBV18 and TRBJ1-4; D is possibly TRBD1 (5 bases). The CDR3 loop reads CASSRDGGNEKLFF. The DNA for the CDR3 is TGTGCCAGCTCGCGGGACGGAGGAAATGAAAAACTGTTTTTT.